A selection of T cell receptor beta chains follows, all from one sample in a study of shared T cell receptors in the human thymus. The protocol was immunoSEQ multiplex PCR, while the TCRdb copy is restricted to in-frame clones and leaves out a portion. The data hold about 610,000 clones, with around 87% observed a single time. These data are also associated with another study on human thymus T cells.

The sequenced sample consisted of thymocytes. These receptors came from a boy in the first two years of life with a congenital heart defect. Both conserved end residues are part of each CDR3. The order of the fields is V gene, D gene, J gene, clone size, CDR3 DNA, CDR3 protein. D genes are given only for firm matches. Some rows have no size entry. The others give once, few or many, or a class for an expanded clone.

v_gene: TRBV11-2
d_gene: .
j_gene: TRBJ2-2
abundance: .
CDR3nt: TGTGCCAGCAGCCCCCGTATCGCCGGGGAGCTGTTTTTT
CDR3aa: CASSPRIAGELFF

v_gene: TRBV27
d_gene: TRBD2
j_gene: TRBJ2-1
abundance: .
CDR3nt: TGTGCCAGCAGTAAGTTAGCGGGAGTGTCCTACAATGAGCAGTTCTTC
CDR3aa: CASSKLAGVSYNEQFF

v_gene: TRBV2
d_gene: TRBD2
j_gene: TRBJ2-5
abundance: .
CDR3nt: TGTGCCAGCAGTGATAGCGGGATACAAGAGACCCAGTACTTC
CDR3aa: CASSDSGIQETQYF

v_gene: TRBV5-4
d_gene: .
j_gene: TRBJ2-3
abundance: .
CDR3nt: TGTGCCAGCAGCTTGGGTTGGGACTTCCGCACAGATACGCAGTATTTT
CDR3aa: CASSLGWDFRTDTQYF

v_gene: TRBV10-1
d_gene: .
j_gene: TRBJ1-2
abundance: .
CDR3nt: TGCGCCAGCAGTGAGTCGCTGGGGGGCTATGGCTACACCTTC
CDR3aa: CASSESLGGYGYTF

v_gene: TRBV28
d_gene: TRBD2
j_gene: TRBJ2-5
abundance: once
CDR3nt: TGTGCCAGCGAGGGGAGGGGAAAAGAGACCCAGTACTTC
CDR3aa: CASEGRGKETQYF

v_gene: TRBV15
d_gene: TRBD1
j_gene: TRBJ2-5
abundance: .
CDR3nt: TGTGCCACCAGCACCGGACAGGGGGGCCAGGAGACCCAGTACTTC
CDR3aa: CATSTGQGGQETQYF

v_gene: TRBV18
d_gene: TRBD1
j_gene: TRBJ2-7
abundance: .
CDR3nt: TGTGCCAGCTCACCCTTCGGGACAGCTTGGCACGAGCAGTACTTC
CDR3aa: CASSPFGTAWHEQYF

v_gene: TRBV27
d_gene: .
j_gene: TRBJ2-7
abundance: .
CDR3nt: TGTGCCAGCAGTTTCAGTCAGGGGTCATACGAGCAGTACTTC
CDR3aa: CASSFSQGSYEQYF

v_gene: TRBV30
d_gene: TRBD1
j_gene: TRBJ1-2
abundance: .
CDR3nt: TGTGCCTGGAGTTCCCGAGACAGGGGGTTTTTCGTTGATGGCTACACCTTC
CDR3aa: CAWSSRDRGFFVDGYTF

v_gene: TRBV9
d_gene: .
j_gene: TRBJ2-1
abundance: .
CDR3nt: TGTGCCAGCAGCGGACCGGGACTCACATACGGAGCCTACAATGAGCAGTTCTTC
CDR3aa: CASSGPGLTYGAYNEQFF

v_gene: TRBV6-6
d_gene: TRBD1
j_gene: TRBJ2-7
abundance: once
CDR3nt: TGTGCCAGCAACCACGACAGGGTGAGGCCCTACGAGCAGTACTTC
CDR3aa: CASNHDRVRPYEQYF

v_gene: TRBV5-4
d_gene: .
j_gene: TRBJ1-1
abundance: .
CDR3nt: TGTGCCAGCAGCTTATCGGAGGAAGCTTTCTTT
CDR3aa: CASSLSEEAFF

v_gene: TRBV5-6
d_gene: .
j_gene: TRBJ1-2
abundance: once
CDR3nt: TGTGCCAGCAGCTTGGGTAGAGGGAATAGCTATGGCTACACCTTC
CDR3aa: CASSLGRGNSYGYTF

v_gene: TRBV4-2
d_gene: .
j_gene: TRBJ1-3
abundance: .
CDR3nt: TGTGCCAGCAGCCAAGAGGCCGTGAACTCTGGAAACACCATATATTTT
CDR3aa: CASSQEAVNSGNTIYF

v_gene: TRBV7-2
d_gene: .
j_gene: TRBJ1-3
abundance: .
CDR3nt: TGTGCCAGCACCTACGGGGGTCCTGGAAACACCATATATTTT
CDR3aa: CASTYGGPGNTIYF

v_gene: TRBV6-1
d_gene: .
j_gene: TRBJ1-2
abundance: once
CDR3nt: TGTGCCAGCAGTGTATCCGCGGGGGGTAACTATGGCTACACCTTC
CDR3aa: CASSVSAGGNYGYTF

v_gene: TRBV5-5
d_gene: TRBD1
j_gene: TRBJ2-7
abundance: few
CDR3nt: TGTGCCAGCAGCTTCACCGGACAGGGGGTCTACGAGCAGTACTTC
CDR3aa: CASSFTGQGVYEQYF

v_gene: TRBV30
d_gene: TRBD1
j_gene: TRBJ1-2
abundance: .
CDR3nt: TGTGCCTGGAGTAAACACTCGACTGACAGGGGGCTGAGCTATGGCTACACCTTC
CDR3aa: CAWSKHSTDRGLSYGYTF

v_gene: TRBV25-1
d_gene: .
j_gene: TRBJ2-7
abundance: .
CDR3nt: TGTGCCAGCACTATAAACCACGAGCAGTACTTC
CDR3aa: CASTINHEQYF

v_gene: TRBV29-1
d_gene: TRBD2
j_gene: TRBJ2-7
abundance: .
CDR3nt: TGCAGCGTTGATTCTGGACCATACACCGGGGGGGGCGAGCAGTACTTC
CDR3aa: CSVDSGPYTGGGEQYF

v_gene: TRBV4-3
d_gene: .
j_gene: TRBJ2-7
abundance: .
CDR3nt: TGCGCCAGCAGCCATCAGGGGTGGGGTAACTGGCAGTACTTC
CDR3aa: CASSHQGWGNWQYF

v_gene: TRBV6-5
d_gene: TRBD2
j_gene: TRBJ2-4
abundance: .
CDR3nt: TGTGCCAGCAGTTTGAGTAGCGGGAGGTCCGAAAACATTCAGTACTTC
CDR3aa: CASSLSSGRSENIQYF

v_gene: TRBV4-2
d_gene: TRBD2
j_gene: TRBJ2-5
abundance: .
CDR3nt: TGTGCCAGCAGCCAAGATGGGGCCGGGAGGGCCGAAGAGACCCAGTACTTC
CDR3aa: CASSQDGAGRAEETQYF

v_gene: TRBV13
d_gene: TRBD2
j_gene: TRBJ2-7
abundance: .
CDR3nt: TGTGCCAGCAGCGGCCGCGGGAGATCCTACGAGCAGTACTTC
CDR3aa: CASSGRGRSYEQYF

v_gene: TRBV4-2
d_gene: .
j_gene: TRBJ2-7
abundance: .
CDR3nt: TGTGCCAGCAGCCAAGATGGGACTCGGAGCTCCTACGAGCAGTACTTC
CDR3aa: CASSQDGTRSSYEQYF

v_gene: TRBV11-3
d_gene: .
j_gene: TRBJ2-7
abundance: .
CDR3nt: TGTGCCAGCAGCTTGGACACCTCCTACGAGCAGTACTTC
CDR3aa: CASSLDTSYEQYF

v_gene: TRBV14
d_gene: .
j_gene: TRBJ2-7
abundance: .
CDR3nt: TGTGCCAGCGTATACAGGGGACTCGACTACGAGCAGTACTTC
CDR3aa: CASVYRGLDYEQYF

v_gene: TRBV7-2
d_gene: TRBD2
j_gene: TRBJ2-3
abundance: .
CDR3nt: TGTGCCAGCAGCTCCCGGGGGACTAGCCACTTCACAGATACGCAGTATTTT
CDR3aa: CASSSRGTSHFTDTQYF

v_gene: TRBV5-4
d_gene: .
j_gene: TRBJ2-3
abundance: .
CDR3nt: TGTGCCAGCAGCTTAATCGGGATGGCAGATACGCAGTATTTT
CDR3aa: CASSLIGMADTQYF

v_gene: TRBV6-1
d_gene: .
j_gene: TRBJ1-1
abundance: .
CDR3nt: TGTGCCAGCAGTGGGGGGGGCACTGAAGCTTTCTTT
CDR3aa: CASSGGGTEAFF

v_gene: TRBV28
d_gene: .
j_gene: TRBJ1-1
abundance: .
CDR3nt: TGTGCCAGCAGTCCCCCTGGGGCGCCGCGCACTGAAGCTTTCTTT
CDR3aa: CASSPPGAPRTEAFF

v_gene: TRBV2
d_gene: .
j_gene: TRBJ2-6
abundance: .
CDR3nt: TGTGCCAGCACCAAGGCGGGGTCCTCTGGGGCCAACGTCCTGACTTTC
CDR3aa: CASTKAGSSGANVLTF

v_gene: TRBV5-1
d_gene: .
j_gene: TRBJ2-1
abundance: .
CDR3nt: TGCGCCAGCAGCTTAGCCGGTGAGCAGTTCTTC
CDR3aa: CASSLAGEQFF

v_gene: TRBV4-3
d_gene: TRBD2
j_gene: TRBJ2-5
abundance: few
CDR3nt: TGCGCCAGCAGCCAAGATATCCAGCGGGAGTTTATAGAGACCCAGTACTTC
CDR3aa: CASSQDIQREFIETQYF

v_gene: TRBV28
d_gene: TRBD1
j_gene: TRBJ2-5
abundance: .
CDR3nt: TGTGCCAGCAGAGCTTCGGGACAGGCCCCCGGAGCCCAGTACTTC
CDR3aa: CASRASGQAPGAQYF

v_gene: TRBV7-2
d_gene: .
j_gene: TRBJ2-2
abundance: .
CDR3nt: TGTGCCAGCAGCCGCCGGTTGACAGTGAACACCGGGGAGCTGTTTTTT
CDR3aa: CASSRRLTVNTGELFF

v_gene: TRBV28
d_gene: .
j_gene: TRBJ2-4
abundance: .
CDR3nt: TGTGCCAGCATGAGGGGGAGCGTTAATCGAAACATTCAGTACTTC
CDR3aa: CASMRGSVNRNIQYF

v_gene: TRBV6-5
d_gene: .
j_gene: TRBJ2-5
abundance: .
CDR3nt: TGTGCCAGCAGTTCCCGGCAGCTAGCGGAGACCCAGTACTTC
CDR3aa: CASSSRQLAETQYF

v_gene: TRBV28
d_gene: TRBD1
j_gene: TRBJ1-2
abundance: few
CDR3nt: TGTGCCAGCAGTTCGGGACAGGGGGACGACTATGGCTACACCTTC
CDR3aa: CASSSGQGDDYGYTF

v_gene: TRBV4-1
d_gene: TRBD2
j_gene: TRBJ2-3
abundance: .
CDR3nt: TGCGCCAGCAGCCACCCTAAGCGGGAGGGCCGGAATACGCAGTATTTT
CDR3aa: CASSHPKREGRNTQYF